A single sample gave rise to the 3 T cell receptor beta chains below, sequenced in a study of blood T cell repertoires in COVID-19. TCRdb's copy holds only in-frame clones and misses some; the assay was immunoSEQ multiplex PCR. The table shows about 240,000 clones, with roughly 86% occurring only once. The sample was PBMCs or T cells enriched from blood (not recorded which). These receptors were obtained from a woman between 25 and 40 years old with acute COVID-19.

This rearrangement joins TRBV2 to TRBJ1-1; possible D gene TRBD1, 6 bases. The germline V gene has CDR1 SNHLY and CDR2 FYNNEI. With 9 bases removed from V and 3 bases from J, the gap between germline ends came to 17 bases. The CDR3 is made up of 14 amino acids. The CDR3 bases are TGTGCCAGAGCGGAGAGGACAGCGGACACTGAAGCTTTCTTT. This gives the protein CARAERTADTEAFF.

This chain connects TRBV6-6 to TRBJ2-2, with D tentatively TRBD1 (6 bases). Germline-derived CDR1 and CDR2 are MNHNY and SVGAGI (reference sequence). This CDR3 spans 16 amino acids. V dropped 0 bases and J dropped 2 bases, with 10 bases sitting between them. CDR3 amino acids: CASSYSRGGNTGELFF. The CDR3 DNA reads as TGTGCCAGCAGTTACTCGCGAGGGGGAAACACCGGGGAGCTGTTTTTT.

This clone was recorded only once. The chain carries TRBV5-4 and TRBJ1-1; D uncertain. V was pared by 0 bases and J by 0 bases, with 12 bases between. The CDR3 covers 16 residues. The V gene's germline CDR1 is SGHNT and CDR2 YYREEE (reference sequence). The CDR3 region is CASSLVAGIMNTEAFF. DNA for the CDR3: TGTGCCAGCAGCTTGGTTGCAGGAATCATGAACACTGAAGCTTTCTTT.